This is a list of T cell receptor beta chains from one sample in a study of blood T cell repertoires in COVID-19. The repertoire was sequenced with immunoSEQ multiplex PCR; TCRdb's copy has only in-frame clones and lacks some. Here the sample spans about 220,000 clones, under 90% being singletons. Material for sequencing was peripheral blood. These receptor sequences come from a woman aged 55 to 70 who had recovered from COVID-19. The CDR3 runs from the conserved cysteine through the conserved F or W. Fields, in order: clone size, D gene, J gene, V gene, CDR3 DNA, CDR3 protein. A D gene is named only where the DNA matches it firmly. Size values are once, few and many counts, or a class for expanded clones, and some rows have none.

clone_size: -; d_call: -; j_call: TRBJ2-7; v_call: TRBV4-1; cdr3_nt: TGCGCCAGCAGCCACGTCAAGGGGAGGGGGGGAACCTACGAGCAGTACTTC; cdr3_aa: CASSHVKGRGGTYEQYF
clone_size: -; d_call: TRBD2; j_call: TRBJ2-1; v_call: TRBV4-1; cdr3_nt: TGCGCCAGCAGCCTCCGCCCTCTAGCGGGGGGGCACAATGAGCAGTTCTTC; cdr3_aa: CASSLRPLAGGHNEQFF
clone_size: -; d_call: TRBD2; j_call: TRBJ2-3; v_call: TRBV30; cdr3_nt: TGTGCCTGGAGTGGGGCCAGCGGGACCACAGATACGCAGTATTTT; cdr3_aa: CAWSGASGTTDTQYF
clone_size: -; d_call: -; j_call: TRBJ2-1; v_call: TRBV7-3; cdr3_nt: TGTGCCAGCAGTCGAACCGCCGATAGTTCCTACAATGAGCAGTTCTTC; cdr3_aa: CASSRTADSSYNEQFF
clone_size: -; d_call: TRBD1; j_call: TRBJ1-1; v_call: TRBV3-1/TRBV3-2; cdr3_nt: TGTGCCAGCACCACAGGGGGACCTGAAGCTTTCTTT; cdr3_aa: CASTTGGPEAFF
clone_size: -; d_call: TRBD1; j_call: TRBJ2-1; v_call: TRBV4-3; cdr3_nt: TGCGCCAGCAGCCACCGGACAGGGGGCCTGGGTGAGCAGTTCTTC; cdr3_aa: CASSHRTGGLGEQFF
clone_size: -; d_call: -; j_call: TRBJ2-1; v_call: TRBV29-1; cdr3_nt: TGCAGCGTTGGTGACAGATCTAAGTTCTTC; cdr3_aa: CSVGDRSKFF
clone_size: -; d_call: TRBD2; j_call: TRBJ2-3; v_call: TRBV7-2; cdr3_nt: TGTGCCAGCAGCCGCCAAGCTACTAGCGGGGGGGCCGCAGGTACGCAGTATTTT; cdr3_aa: CASSRQATSGGAAGTQYF
clone_size: -; d_call: -; j_call: TRBJ1-5; v_call: TRBV19; cdr3_nt: TGTGCCAGTAGTACTAACGGACAGATTGGTCAGCCCCAGCATTTT; cdr3_aa: CASSTNGQIGQPQHF
clone_size: -; d_call: TRBD1; j_call: TRBJ1-1; v_call: TRBV5-8; cdr3_nt: TGTGCCAGCAGCTTGGGCTGGGACAGAAACACTGAAGCTTTCTTT; cdr3_aa: CASSLGWDRNTEAFF
clone_size: -; d_call: -; j_call: TRBJ1-2; v_call: TRBV30; cdr3_nt: TGTGCCTGGAGTGTATTTCCTCCCTCTGGCTACACCTTC; cdr3_aa: CAWSVFPPSGYTF
clone_size: -; d_call: TRBD2; j_call: TRBJ2-7; v_call: TRBV2; cdr3_nt: TGTGCCAGCAGACCCGGGACTAGCGCGTACTACGAGCAGTACTTC; cdr3_aa: CASRPGTSAYYEQYF
clone_size: -; d_call: -; j_call: TRBJ2-7; v_call: TRBV6-5; cdr3_nt: TGTGCCAGCAGTTACACACAGGGTCGCGAGCAGTACTTC; cdr3_aa: CASSYTQGREQYF
clone_size: -; d_call: TRBD2; j_call: TRBJ2-5; v_call: TRBV5-6; cdr3_nt: TGTGCCAGCAGCTTCGGGGGGTCAGGGCAAGAGACCCAGTACTTC; cdr3_aa: CASSFGGSGQETQYF
clone_size: -; d_call: -; j_call: TRBJ1-2; v_call: TRBV28; cdr3_nt: TGTGCCAGCAGCCCCAGGGGAAACTATGGCTACACCTTC; cdr3_aa: CASSPRGNYGYTF
clone_size: -; d_call: TRBD1; j_call: TRBJ2-7; v_call: TRBV7-2; cdr3_nt: TGTGCCAGCAGCTTACAACGGGACAGCTCCTACGAGCAGTACTTC; cdr3_aa: CASSLQRDSSYEQYF
clone_size: -; d_call: TRBD1; j_call: TRBJ1-6; v_call: TRBV14; cdr3_nt: TGTGCCAGCAGCCACCGGGACAGGGGGAATTCACCCCTCCACTTT; cdr3_aa: CASSHRDRGNSPLHF
clone_size: -; d_call: -; j_call: TRBJ1-2; v_call: TRBV6-5; cdr3_nt: TGTGCCAGCAGTTACGGGCTCGGTGGGGGGGAGGGCTACACCTTC; cdr3_aa: CASSYGLGGGEGYTF
clone_size: -; d_call: TRBD1; j_call: TRBJ2-7; v_call: TRBV4-2; cdr3_nt: TGTGCCAGCAGCCTAGTCGGGGACAGGGGGAACGAGCAGTACTTC; cdr3_aa: CASSLVGDRGNEQYF
clone_size: few; d_call: -; j_call: TRBJ1-1; v_call: TRBV3-1/TRBV3-2; cdr3_nt: TGTGCCAGCAGCCAACCAGGGGTGTCCACTGAAGCTTTCTTT; cdr3_aa: CASSQPGVSTEAFF
clone_size: -; d_call: TRBD1; j_call: TRBJ1-2; v_call: TRBV7-9; cdr3_nt: TGTGCCAGCAGCTTTGCCGGGGACAGGGGTATCCATGGCTACACCTTC; cdr3_aa: CASSFAGDRGIHGYTF
clone_size: once; d_call: TRBD1; j_call: TRBJ1-2; v_call: TRBV27; cdr3_nt: TGTGCCAGCGCGTCCGGGACAGGGAGGAACTATGGCTACACCTTC; cdr3_aa: CASASGTGRNYGYTF
clone_size: -; d_call: -; j_call: TRBJ2-3; v_call: TRBV29-1; cdr3_nt: TGCAGCGTTGGAGGGAGTGGTACGCAGTATTTT; cdr3_aa: CSVGGSGTQYF
clone_size: -; d_call: TRBD1; j_call: TRBJ1-1; v_call: TRBV28; cdr3_nt: TGTGCCAGCAGTTTGGAGGGACAGGGTGCTTTCTTT; cdr3_aa: CASSLEGQGAFF
clone_size: -; d_call: TRBD1; j_call: TRBJ2-5; v_call: TRBV5-1; cdr3_nt: TGCGCCAGCAGCGCCGGGACAGGGGGACTGCAAGAGACCCAGTACTTC; cdr3_aa: CASSAGTGGLQETQYF
clone_size: -; d_call: -; j_call: TRBJ1-4; v_call: TRBV11-1; cdr3_nt: TGTGCCAGCAGCGAAGGGCGGGGAGGTGAAAAACTGTTTTTT; cdr3_aa: CASSEGRGGEKLFF
clone_size: -; d_call: TRBD1; j_call: TRBJ1-5; v_call: TRBV5-6; cdr3_nt: TGTGCCAGCAGCTCGACAGGGCTCGATCAGCCCCAGCATTTT; cdr3_aa: CASSSTGLDQPQHF
clone_size: -; d_call: -; j_call: TRBJ1-5; v_call: TRBV19; cdr3_nt: TGTGCCAGTAGTCCACAGCTTAGCAATCAGCCCCAGCATTTT; cdr3_aa: CASSPQLSNQPQHF
clone_size: -; d_call: TRBD1; j_call: TRBJ2-7; v_call: TRBV18; cdr3_nt: TGTGCCAGCTCACTGGGGACAGGGGTCTACGAGCAGTACTTC; cdr3_aa: CASSLGTGVYEQYF
clone_size: once; d_call: -; j_call: TRBJ2-1; v_call: TRBV7-3; cdr3_nt: TGTGCCAGCAGCTTAAGCGCCCAGGGGTACAATGAGCAGTTCTTC; cdr3_aa: CASSLSAQGYNEQFF
clone_size: -; d_call: TRBD1; j_call: TRBJ2-7; v_call: TRBV6-2/TRBV6-3; cdr3_nt: TGTGCCAGCAGTTACTCGCCGTGGACAGGACACTACGAGCAGTACTTC; cdr3_aa: CASSYSPWTGHYEQYF
clone_size: -; d_call: -; j_call: TRBJ1-2; v_call: TRBV7-2; cdr3_nt: TGTGCCAGCAGCTTAGACAGACAGCGCTATGGCTACACCTTC; cdr3_aa: CASSLDRQRYGYTF
clone_size: -; d_call: TRBD1; j_call: TRBJ2-7; v_call: TRBV24-1; cdr3_nt: TGTGCCACCAGCCCGGGACAGGGGTCCTACGAGCAGTACTTC; cdr3_aa: CATSPGQGSYEQYF
clone_size: -; d_call: TRBD1; j_call: TRBJ1-2; v_call: TRBV19; cdr3_nt: TGTGCCAGTAGAGACAGGGAGAGGTATGGCTACACCTTC; cdr3_aa: CASRDRERYGYTF
clone_size: -; d_call: -; j_call: TRBJ1-1; v_call: TRBV9; cdr3_nt: TGTGCCAGCGTCGGTGACAGGAACACTGAAGCTTTCTTT; cdr3_aa: CASVGDRNTEAFF
clone_size: -; d_call: TRBD1; j_call: TRBJ1-3; v_call: TRBV7-6; cdr3_nt: TGTGCCAGCAGCAGACAGGGGGAGAGCTCTGGAAACACCATATATTTT; cdr3_aa: CASSRQGESSGNTIYF
clone_size: -; d_call: TRBD1; j_call: TRBJ2-2; v_call: TRBV7-2; cdr3_nt: TGTGCCAGCAGCTTTGGACAGGGGGCGACCGGGGAGCTGTTTTTT; cdr3_aa: CASSFGQGATGELFF
clone_size: -; d_call: TRBD2; j_call: TRBJ2-1; v_call: TRBV7-6; cdr3_nt: TGTGCCAGCAGCCCATTCCAGCGGGGGGGGAATGAGCAGTTCTTC; cdr3_aa: CASSPFQRGGNEQFF
clone_size: -; d_call: -; j_call: TRBJ2-1; v_call: TRBV5-4; cdr3_nt: TGTGCCAGCAGCTTGGCCAAGGGGTCTCGGGATGAGCAGTTCTTC; cdr3_aa: CASSLAKGSRDEQFF